The T cell receptor (beta chain) under discussion was sequenced for a study of cytomegalovirus exposure and HLA in healthy donors. Study information: Most donors, less than 85% of approximately 400 genotyped, fell in the Caucasian-associated ancestry cluster.

This clone was seen a few times. No antigen is known for it. General observations from the study: The classifier reportedly diagnosed cytomegalovirus status with high specificity and sensitivity.

With 60 Vbeta and 13 Jbeta primers, the PCR was carried out. Clones were read by immunoSEQ multiplex PCR, and TCRdb kept only the in-frame ones, dropping some. The profile shows more than 95,000 clones, around four fifths of them singletons. Germline CDR1 reads SEHNR; CDR2 reads FQNEAQ (reference sequence). V was trimmed by 1 base and J by 5 bases, leaving 8 bases between them. This CDR3 region has 13 residues. The sequenced material came from PBMCs. The sequence was collected from a man aged 18 to 30 in good health and CMV-seropositive. This sequence joins TRBV7-9 and TRBJ1-2, with D unresolved. In DNA, the CDR3 is TGTGCCAGCAGCTTAGATTCACGGTATGGCTACACCTTC. Amino acids: CASSLDSRYGYTF.